This TCR beta chain was identified in a study of CD8 T cells in Susac syndrome. Random hexamers primed reverse transcription of about 0.5 to 1 ug RNA. From the immunoSEQ multiplex PCR reads, TCRdb called clonotypes with MiXCR, one entry per CDR3 protein. The sample consists of over 150,000 distinct CDR3 sequences, 90% to 95% of them appearing once. This CDR3 has 13 amino acids. Between the trimmed V and J ends, which lost 1 base and 2 bases, there was a span of 6 bases. Germline CDR1 reads LGHDT; CDR2 reads YNNKEL (reference sequence). The genes are TRBV3-1 and TRBJ2-7, with D unclear. This receptor was taken from a human donor with Susac syndrome. What was sequenced was CD4+ T cells from PBMCs. CDR3 DNA sequence: TGTGCCAGCAGCCAAGGGGCCCCCTACGAGCAGTACTTC. Protein: CASSQGAPYEQYF.